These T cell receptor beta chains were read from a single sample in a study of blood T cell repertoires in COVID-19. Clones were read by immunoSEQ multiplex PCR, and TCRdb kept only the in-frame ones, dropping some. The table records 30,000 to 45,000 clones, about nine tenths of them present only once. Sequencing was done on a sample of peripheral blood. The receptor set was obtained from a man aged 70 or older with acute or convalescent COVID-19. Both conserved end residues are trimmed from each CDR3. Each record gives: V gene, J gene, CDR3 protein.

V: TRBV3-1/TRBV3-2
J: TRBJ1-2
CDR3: ASRRGYGYT

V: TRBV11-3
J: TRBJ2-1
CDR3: AGGPSPNEQF

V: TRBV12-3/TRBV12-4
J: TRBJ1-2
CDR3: ASSSGTEYGYT

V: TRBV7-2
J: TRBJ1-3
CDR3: ASSFRQGSSGNTIY

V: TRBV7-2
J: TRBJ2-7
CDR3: ASSLALTSGTYEQY

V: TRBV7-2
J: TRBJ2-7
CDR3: ASSGRDSNAYEQY

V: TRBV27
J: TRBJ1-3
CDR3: ASSPTRQGAAGNTIY

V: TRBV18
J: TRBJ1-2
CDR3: ASSTEYGYT

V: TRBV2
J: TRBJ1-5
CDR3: ASNLGQGVNQPQH

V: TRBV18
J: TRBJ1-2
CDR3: ASSPPRQRGYT

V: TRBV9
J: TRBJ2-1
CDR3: ASSVMGTSGSSCNEQF

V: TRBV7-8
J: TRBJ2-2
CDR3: ASKSNGGTGELF

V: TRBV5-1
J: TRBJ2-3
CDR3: ASSPTAGRGDTQY

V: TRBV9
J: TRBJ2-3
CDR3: ASSVAGTGGLDTQY

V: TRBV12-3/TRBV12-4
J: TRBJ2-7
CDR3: ASSLVGGDEQY

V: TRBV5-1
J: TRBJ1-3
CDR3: ASKLGGEGNTIY

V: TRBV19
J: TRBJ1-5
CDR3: ASSNRDRPDQPQH

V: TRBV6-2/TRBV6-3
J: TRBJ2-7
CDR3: ASSHGQSYEQY

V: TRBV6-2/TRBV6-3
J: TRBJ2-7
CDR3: ASSRQQGIYEQY

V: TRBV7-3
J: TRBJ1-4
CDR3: ASSPGSNEKLF

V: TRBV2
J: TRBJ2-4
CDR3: ASRGDNIDIQY

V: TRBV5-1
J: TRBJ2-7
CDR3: ASTTLEGAYEQY

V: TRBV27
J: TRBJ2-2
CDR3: ASSLGSGSSAGELF

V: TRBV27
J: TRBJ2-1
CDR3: ASSLGQPYNEQF

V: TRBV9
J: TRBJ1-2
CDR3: ASSVGPDLLTGTVYYGYT

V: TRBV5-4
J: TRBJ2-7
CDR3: ASSVLGLGSYEQY

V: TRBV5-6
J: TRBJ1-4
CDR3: ASSLIRGGGEKLF

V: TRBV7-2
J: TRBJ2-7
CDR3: ASRPGSSGSHEQY

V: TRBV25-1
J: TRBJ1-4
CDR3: ASSDSGGTVGEKLF

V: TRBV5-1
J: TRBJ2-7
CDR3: ASRSAFDSYEQY

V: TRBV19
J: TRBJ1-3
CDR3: ASQRQGSGNTIY

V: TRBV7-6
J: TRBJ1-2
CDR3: ASSLAHRGTDGYT

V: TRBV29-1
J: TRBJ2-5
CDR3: SALYSLGTQY

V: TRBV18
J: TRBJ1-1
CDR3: ASSLLPGQMNTEAF

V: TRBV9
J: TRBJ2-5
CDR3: ASSESRTGGVFETQY

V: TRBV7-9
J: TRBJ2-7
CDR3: ASSYLPGSSQYEQY

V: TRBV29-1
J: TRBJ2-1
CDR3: SVGIGNEQF

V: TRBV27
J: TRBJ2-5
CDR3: ASSRTSQETQY

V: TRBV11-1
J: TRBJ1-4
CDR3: ASSLGDRRYEKLF

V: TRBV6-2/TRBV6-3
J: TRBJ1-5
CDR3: ASSYVEETQPQH

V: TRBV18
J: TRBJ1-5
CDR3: ASSLQGTGQPQH

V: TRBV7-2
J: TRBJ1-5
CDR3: ASSLYGQGSQPQH

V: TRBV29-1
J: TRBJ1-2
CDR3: SVEDVGTEGYT

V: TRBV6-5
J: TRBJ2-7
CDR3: ASSSGGLDEQY

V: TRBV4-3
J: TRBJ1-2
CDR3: ASSQDHEGMGYT

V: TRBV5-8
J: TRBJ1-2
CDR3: ASSLGQGGYGYT